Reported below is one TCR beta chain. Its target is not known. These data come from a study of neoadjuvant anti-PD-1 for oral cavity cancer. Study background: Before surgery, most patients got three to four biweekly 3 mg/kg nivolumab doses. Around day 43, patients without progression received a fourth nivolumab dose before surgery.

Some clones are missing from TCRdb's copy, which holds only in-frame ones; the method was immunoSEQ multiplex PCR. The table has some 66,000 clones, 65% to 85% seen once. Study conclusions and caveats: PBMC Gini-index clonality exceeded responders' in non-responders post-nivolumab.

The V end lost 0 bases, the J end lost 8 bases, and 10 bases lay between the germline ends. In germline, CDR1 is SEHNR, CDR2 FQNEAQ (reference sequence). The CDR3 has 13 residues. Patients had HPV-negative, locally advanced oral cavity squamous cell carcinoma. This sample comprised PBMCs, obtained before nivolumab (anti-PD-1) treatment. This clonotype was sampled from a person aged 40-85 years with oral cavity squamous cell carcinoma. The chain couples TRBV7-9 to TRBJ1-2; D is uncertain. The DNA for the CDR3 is TGTGCCAGCAGCTTAGCGCCGAACGGAGGCTACACCTTC. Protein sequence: CASSLAPNGGYTF.